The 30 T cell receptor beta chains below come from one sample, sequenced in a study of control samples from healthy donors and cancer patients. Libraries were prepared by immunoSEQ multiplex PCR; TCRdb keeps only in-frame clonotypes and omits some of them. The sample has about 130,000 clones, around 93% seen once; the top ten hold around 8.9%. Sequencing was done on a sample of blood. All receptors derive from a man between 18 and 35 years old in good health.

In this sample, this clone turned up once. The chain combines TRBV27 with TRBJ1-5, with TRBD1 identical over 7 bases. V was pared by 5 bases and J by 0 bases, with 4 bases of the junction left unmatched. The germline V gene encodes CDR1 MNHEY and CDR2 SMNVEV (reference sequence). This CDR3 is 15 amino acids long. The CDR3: CASSPRQGSNQPQHF. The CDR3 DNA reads TGTGCCAGCAGTCCGAGACAGGGTAGCAATCAGCCCCAGCATTTT.

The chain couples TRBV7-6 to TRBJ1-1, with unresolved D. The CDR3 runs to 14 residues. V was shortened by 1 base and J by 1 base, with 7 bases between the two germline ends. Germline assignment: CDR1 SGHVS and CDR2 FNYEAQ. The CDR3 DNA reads TGTGCCAGCAGCTTAGTTATCGAGAACACTGAAGCTTTCTTT. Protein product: CASSLVIENTEAFF.

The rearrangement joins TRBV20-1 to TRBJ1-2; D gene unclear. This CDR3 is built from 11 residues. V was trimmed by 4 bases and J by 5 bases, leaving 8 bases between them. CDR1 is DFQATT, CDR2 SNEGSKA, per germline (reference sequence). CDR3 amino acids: CSAMSDYGYTF. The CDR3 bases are TGCAGTGCTATGAGCGATTATGGCTACACCTTC.

The CDR3 DNA reads as TGCGCCAGCAGCGAGGGGACAGATTACCAAGAGACCCAGTACTTC. The encoded protein is CASSEGTDYQETQYF. The V gene is TRBV5-1, the J gene TRBJ2-5; 7 bases align to TRBD1. CDR1 and CDR2 (germline): SGHRS, YFSETQ. With V trimmed by 4 bases and J by 0 bases, 6 bases remained unmatched. This CDR3 spans 15 amino acids. Based on the CDR3 plus reference TRBV5-1 and TRBJ2-5, the full variable domain is KAGVTQTPRYLIKTRGQQVTLSCSPISGHRSVSWYQQTPGQGLQFLFEYFSETQRNKGNFPGRFSGRQFSNSRSEMNVSTLELGDSALYLCASSEGTDYQETQYFGPGTRLLVL.

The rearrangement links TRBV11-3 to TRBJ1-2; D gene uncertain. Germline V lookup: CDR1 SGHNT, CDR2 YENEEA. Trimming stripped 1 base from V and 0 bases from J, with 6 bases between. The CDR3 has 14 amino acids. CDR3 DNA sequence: TGTGCCAGCAGCTTAGGTAGAGCTAACTATGGCTACACCTTC. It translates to CASSLGRANYGYTF.

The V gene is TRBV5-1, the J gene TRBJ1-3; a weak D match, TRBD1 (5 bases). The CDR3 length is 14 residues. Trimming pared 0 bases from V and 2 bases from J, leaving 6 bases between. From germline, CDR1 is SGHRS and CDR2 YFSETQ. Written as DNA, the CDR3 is TGCGCCAGCAGCTTGGGACAGACTGGAAACACCATATATTTT. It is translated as CASSLGQTGNTIYF.

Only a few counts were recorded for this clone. Written as DNA, the CDR3 is TGTGCCAGCAGCCCGGGGACTAACTATGGCTACACCTTC. Encoded protein: CASSPGTNYGYTF. The chain carries TRBV6-5 and TRBJ1-2; no clear D gene. The CDR3 sequence is 13 residues long. Trimming cost V 6 bases and J 0 bases, with 8 bases left between them. Germline loops: CDR1 MNHEY, CDR2 SVGAGI.

CDR3: CASSQDRGQGSSGNTIYF. CDR3 DNA sequence: TGCGCCAGCAGCCAAGATCGGGGACAGGGGAGCTCTGGAAACACCATATATTTT. The chain employs TRBV4-1 and TRBJ1-3; 10 bases are shared with TRBD1. Germline trimming cut 0 bases from V and 0 bases from J; bases unmatched to any gene: 5. Germline CDR1 MGHRA, CDR2 YSYEKL. There are 18 residues in the CDR3.

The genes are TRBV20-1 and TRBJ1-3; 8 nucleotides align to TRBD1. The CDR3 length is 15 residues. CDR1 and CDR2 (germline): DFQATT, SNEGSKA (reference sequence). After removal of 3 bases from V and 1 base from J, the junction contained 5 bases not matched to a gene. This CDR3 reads CSASSGGESGNTIYF. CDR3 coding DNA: TGCAGTGCTAGTTCAGGGGGCGAATCTGGAAACACCATATATTTT.

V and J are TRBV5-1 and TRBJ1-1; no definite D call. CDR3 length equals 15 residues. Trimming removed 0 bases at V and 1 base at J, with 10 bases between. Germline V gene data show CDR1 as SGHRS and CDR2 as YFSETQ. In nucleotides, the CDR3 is TGCGCCAGCAGCTTGGCTCCGGGTGGGAACACTGAAGCTTTCTTT. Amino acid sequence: CASSLAPGGNTEAFF.

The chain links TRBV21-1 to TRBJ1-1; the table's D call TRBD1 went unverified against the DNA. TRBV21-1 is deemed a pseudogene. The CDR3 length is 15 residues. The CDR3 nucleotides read TGTGCCAGCAGCAAATATGGGGGCTTGAACACTGAAGCTTTCTTT. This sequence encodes CASSKYGGLNTEAFF.

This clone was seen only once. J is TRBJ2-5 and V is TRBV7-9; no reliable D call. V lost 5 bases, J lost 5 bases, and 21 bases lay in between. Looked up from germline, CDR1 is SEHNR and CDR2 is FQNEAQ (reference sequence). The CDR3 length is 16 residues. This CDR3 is CASSAYPGLLWETQYF. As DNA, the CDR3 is TGTGCCAGCAGCGCCTATCCGGGCCTTCTATGGGAGACCCAGTACTTC.

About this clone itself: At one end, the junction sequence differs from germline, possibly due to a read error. Here the CDR3 reads CASSLGYRGKTIQYF. CDR3 DNA: TGCGCCAGCAGCTTGGGTTACAGGGGGAAAACCATTCAGTACTTC. The J gene is TRBJ2-4, the V gene TRBV5-1, with TRBD1 matching over 8 bases. Germline V lookup: CDR1 SGHRS, CDR2 YFSETQ. The CDR3 length is 15 residues. The full variable domain, rest sourced from reference TRBV5-1 and TRBJ2-4, is KAGVTQTPRYLIKTRGQQVTLSCSPISGHRSVSWYQQTPGQGLQFLFEYFSETQRNKGNFPGRFSGRQFSNSRSEMNVSTLELGDSALYLCASSLGYRGKTIQYFGAGTRLSVL.

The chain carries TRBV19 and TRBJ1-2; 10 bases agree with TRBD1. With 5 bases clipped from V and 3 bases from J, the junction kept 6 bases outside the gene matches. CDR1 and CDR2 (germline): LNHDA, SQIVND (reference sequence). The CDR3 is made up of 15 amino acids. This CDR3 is CASSVRQGADYGYTF. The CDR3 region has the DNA TGTGCCAGTAGTGTTCGACAGGGGGCGGACTATGGCTACACCTTC.

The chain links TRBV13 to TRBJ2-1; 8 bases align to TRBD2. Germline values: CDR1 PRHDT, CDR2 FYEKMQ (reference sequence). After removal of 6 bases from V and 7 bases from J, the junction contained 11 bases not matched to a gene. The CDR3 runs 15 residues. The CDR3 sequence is CASSSTGGAGNEQFF. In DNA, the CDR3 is TGTGCCAGCAGTTCTACCGGGGGGGCCGGTAATGAGCAGTTCTTC.

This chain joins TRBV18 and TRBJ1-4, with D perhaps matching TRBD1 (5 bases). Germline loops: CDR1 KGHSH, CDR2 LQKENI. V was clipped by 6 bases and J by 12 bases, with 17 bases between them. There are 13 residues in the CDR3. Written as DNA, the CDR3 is TGTGCCAGCTCGCCCCAACAGGCCGGGGAACTGTTTTTT. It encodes CASSPQQAGELFF.

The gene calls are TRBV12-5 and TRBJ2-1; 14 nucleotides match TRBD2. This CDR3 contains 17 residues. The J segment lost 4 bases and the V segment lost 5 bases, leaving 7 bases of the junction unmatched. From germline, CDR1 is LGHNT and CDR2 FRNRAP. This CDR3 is CASGRGLAGGLYNEQFF. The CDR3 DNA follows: TGTGCTAGTGGTCGCGGACTAGCGGGGGGCCTGTACAATGAGCAGTTCTTC.

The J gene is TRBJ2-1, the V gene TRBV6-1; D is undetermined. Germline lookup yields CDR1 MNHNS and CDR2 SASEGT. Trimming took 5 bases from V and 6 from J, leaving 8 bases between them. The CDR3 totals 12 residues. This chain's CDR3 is CASSWSGNEQFF. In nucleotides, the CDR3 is TGTGCCAGCAGTTGGTCCGGCAATGAGCAGTTCTTC.

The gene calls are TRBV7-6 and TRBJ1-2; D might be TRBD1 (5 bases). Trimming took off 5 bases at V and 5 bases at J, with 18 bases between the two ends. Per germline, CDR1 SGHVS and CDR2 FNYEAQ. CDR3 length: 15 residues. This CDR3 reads CASSPRRGSNYGYTF. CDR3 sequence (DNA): TGTGCCAGCAGCCCCAGAAGGGGCTCCAATTATGGCTACACCTTC. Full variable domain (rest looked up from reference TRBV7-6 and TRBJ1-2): GAGVSQSPRYKVTKRGQDVALRCDPISGHVSLYWYRQALGQGPEFLTYFNYEAQQDKSGLPNDRFSAERPEGSISTLTIQRTEQRDSAMYRCASSPRRGSNYGYTFGSGTRLTVV.

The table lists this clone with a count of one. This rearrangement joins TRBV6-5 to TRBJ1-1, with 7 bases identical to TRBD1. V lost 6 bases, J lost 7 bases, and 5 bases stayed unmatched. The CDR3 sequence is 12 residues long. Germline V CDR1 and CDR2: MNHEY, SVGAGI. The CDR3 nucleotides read TGTGCCAGCAGCTGGGACAGAAGTGAAGCTTTCTTT. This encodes CASSWDRSEAFF.

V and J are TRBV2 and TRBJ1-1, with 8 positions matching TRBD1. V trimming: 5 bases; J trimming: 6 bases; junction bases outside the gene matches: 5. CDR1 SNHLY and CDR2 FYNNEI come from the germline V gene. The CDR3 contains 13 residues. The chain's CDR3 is CASSLIQGAEAFF. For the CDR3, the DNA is TGTGCCAGCAGTCTTATACAGGGGGCTGAAGCTTTCTTT.

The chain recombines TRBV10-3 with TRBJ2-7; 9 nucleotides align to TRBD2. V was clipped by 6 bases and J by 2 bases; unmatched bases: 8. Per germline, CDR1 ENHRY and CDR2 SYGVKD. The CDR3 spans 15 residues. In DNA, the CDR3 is TGTGCCATCAGCCCCATGGCGGGGGGGCCCTACGAGCAGTACTTC. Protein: CAISPMAGGPYEQYF.

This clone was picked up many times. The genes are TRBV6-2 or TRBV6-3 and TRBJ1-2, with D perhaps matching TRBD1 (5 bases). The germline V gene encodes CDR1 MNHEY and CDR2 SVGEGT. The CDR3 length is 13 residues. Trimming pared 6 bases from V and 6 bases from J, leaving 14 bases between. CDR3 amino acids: CASSLGTGDGYTF. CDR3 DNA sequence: TGTGCCAGCAGCCTTGGGACCGGGGATGGCTACACCTTC.

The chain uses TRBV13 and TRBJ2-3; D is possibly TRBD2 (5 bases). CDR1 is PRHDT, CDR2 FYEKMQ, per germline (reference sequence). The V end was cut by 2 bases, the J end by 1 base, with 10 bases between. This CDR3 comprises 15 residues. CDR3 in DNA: TGTGCCAGCAGCTTATCGGGGATAGGCACAGATACGCAGTATTTT. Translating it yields CASSLSGIGTDTQYF.

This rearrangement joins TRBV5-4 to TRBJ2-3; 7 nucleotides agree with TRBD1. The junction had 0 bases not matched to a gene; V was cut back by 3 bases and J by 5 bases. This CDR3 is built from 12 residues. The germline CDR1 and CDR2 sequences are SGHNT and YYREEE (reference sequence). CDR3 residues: CASSYRGDTQYF. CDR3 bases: TGTGCCAGCAGCTACAGGGGAGATACGCAGTATTTT.

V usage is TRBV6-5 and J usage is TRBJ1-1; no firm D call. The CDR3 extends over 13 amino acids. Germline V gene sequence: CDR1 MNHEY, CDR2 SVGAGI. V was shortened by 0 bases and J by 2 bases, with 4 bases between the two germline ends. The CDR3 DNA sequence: TGTGCCAGCAGTTACTCGGCCAACACTGAAGCTTTCTTT. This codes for CASSYSANTEAFF.

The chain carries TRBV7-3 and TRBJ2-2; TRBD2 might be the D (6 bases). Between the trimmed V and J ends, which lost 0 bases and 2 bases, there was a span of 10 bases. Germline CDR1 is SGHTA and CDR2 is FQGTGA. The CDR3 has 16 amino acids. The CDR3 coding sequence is TGTGCCAGCAGCTTAACGAGGACTACCAACACCGGGGAGCTGTTTTTT. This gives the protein CASSLTRTTNTGELFF.

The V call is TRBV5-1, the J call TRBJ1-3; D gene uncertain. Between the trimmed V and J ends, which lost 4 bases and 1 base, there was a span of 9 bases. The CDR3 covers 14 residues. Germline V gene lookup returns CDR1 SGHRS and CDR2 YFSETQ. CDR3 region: CASSLQTSGNTIYF. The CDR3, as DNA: TGCGCCAGCAGCCTACAGACTTCTGGAAACACCATATATTTT.

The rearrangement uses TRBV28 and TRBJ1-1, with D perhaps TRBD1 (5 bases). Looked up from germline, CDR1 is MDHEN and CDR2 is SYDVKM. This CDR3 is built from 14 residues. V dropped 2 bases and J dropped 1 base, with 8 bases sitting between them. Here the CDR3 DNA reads TGTGCCAGCAGTTTAGGGGGGGGGAACACTGAAGCTTTCTTT. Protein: CASSLGGGNTEAFF.

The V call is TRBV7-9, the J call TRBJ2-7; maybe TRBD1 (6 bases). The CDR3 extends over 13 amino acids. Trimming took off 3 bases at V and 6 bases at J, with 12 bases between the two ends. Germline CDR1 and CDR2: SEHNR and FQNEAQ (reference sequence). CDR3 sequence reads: CASSLRIGGEQYF. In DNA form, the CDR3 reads TGTGCCAGCAGCTTGAGAATAGGGGGCGAGCAGTACTTC.